This T cell receptor (beta chain) was identified in a study of Ad26.COV2.S vaccination and SARS-CoV-2 variants. At the level of the study: In the study, Ad26.COV2.S was injected intramuscularly once, or twice 56 days apart. Study findings and constraints: Ad26.COV2.S recipients had broader spike-specific TCRs (P = 0.0014). Substantial breadth in spike-specific CD8+ and CD4+ T cell responses was reportedly seen after vaccination. Comparability of non-spike TCR breadth was observed across vaccine and placebo recipients.

The repertoire was sequenced with immunoSEQ multiplex PCR; TCRdb's copy has only in-frame clones and lacks some. The data show roughly 390,000 clones, approximately 90% seen once. Concerning this clone itself: Its cognate antigen is unknown.

V was clipped by 1 base and J by 5 bases, with 3 bases between them. The CDR3 has 11 amino acids. Germline loops: CDR1 MNHNS, CDR2 SASEGT. Treatment noted: over 15 received Ad26.COV2.S at low or high dose, single or two shots; about 5 received placebo; per-sample allocation not given. Samples came from day 63 after the first vaccine or placebo injection. The sequencing used peripheral blood, collected in a trial of Ad26.COV2.S vaccine versus placebo. V gene TRBV6-1 combines with J gene TRBJ2-7, with D uncertain. The sequence derives from a person aged 18-65 years who received the Ad26.COV2.S COVID-19 vaccine or a placebo. CDR3 nucleotides: TGTGCCAGCAGTGAAGTCCACGAGCAGTACTTC. Translated: CASSEVHEQYF.